This TCR beta chain was found in a study of blood T cells in healthy people across ages. V was pared by 3 bases and J by 5 bases, with 8 bases between. CDR3 size: 12 residues. CDR1 DFQATT and CDR2 SNEGSKA come from the germline V gene (reference sequence). The table lists this clonotype with a few counts. A second PCR, run for about 6 to 11 cycles, used a sample-barcoded 5' primer plus a J-beta primer mix. TCRdb reanalysed the 5' RACE reads using MiXCR and keeps one entry per CDR3 protein. Of some 760,000 distinct CDR3 sequences detected, around a quarter appear once; the ten largest clones hold 9% to 9.5%. Separately, the same data were catalogued under a study of T cells of mothers and their children.

V gene TRBV20-1 combines with J gene TRBJ2-1, with D maybe TRBD2 (5 bases). The sequencing sample was made of blood. The sequence was collected from a boy aged 5 to 17 in good health. CDR3 in DNA: TGCAGTGCTAGCGGGGTGGACAATGAGCAGTTCTTC. Its translation: CSASGVDNEQFF.